Each of the 6 T cell receptor beta chains below was sequenced from the same sample in a study of T cell repertoires in ileal Crohn's disease. Profiling relied on immunoSEQ multiplex PCR, and the TCRdb table lists in-frame clones only, not all of them. The sample shows over 15,000 clones, 72% of them seen only once. Time point in this sample: neoterminal ileum biopsy at postoperative endoscopy, about 6 months after surgery. Sequencing input: ileal tissue. These receptors all stem from an adult with Crohn's disease.

Comments on this clone: One end of the junction varies from germline; a read error may be responsible. The same CDR3 is also encoded by other DNA sequences in this sample. V is TRBV29-1 and J is TRBJ2-1; 10 bases are a match to TRBD2. The CDR3 loop spans 19 amino acids. Looked up from germline, CDR1 is SQVTM and CDR2 is ANQGSEA. The CDR3 loop reads CSVEGGFSSGSNPYNEQFF. In nucleotides, the CDR3 is TGCAGCGTTGAGGGGGGTTTCTCTAGCGGGAGCAACCCCTACAACGAGCAGTTCTTC.

The chain uses TRBV6-1 and TRBJ2-7; the D gene is possibly TRBD2 (6 bases). V gave up 2 bases and J gave up 6 bases, with 23 bases separating them. Per germline, CDR1 MNHNS and CDR2 SASEGT. This CDR3 contains 17 residues. CDR3 DNA sequence: TGTGCCAGCAGTGAAAAGTTCCGACTAGACGTCTCGTCCGAGCAGTACTTC. Protein sequence: CASSEKFRLDVSSEQYF.

This clone was counted between two and nine times. This sequence joins TRBV19 and TRBJ1-1; D remains unclear. V dropped 6 bases and J dropped 8 bases, with 13 bases sitting between them. The germline CDR1 and CDR2 sequences are LNHDA and SQIVND (reference sequence). The CDR3 has 12 amino acids. In nucleotides, the CDR3 is TGTGCCAGTAGGTACTCAGGAATGGAAGCTTTCTTT. Amino acid sequence: CASRYSGMEAFF.

Here the CDR3 reads CASSLGDQPQHF. CDR3 DNA: TGTGCCAGCAGCTTGGGAGATCAGCCCCAGCATTTT. The chain links TRBV5-6 to TRBJ1-5; D unresolved. The CDR3 has 12 amino acids. The ends were cut back, 0 bases at V and 5 bases at J, with 3 bases in the middle. Germline V gives CDR1 SGHDT, CDR2 YYEEEE. The complete variable domain, with remaining parts taken from reference TRBV5-6 and TRBJ1-5, reads DAGVTQSPTHLIKTRGQQVTLRCSPKSGHDTVSWYQQALGQGPQFIFQYYEEEERQRGNFPDRFSGHQFPNYSSELNVNALLLGDSALYLCASSLGDQPQHFGDGTRLSIL.

The V call is TRBV7-8, the J call TRBJ2-2; 12 nucleotides match TRBD2. V shed 5 bases and J 1 base; nucleotides not matched to a gene: 5. The germline V gene has CDR1 SGHVS and CDR2 FQNEAQ. This CDR3 has 17 amino acids. For the CDR3, the DNA is TGTGCCAGCAGCCCCCGGACTAGCGGGATGAACACCGGGGAGCTGTTTTTT. As protein: CASSPRTSGMNTGELFF. Full variable domain (remainder filled in from reference TRBV7-8 and TRBJ2-2): GAGVSQSPRYKVAKRGQDVALRCDPISGHVSLFWYQQALGQGPEFLTYFQNEAQLDKSGLPSDRFFAERPEGSVSTLKIQRTQQEDSAVYLCASSPRTSGMNTGELFFGEGSRLTVL.

The chain has TRBV9 and TRBJ2-3; D might be TRBD2 (5 bases). The V end was cut by 4 bases, the J end by 10 bases, with 13 bases between. CDR3 length equals 12 residues. Germline V CDR1 and CDR2: SGDLS, YYNGEE. This chain's CDR3 is CASSREERAQYF. In DNA, the CDR3 is TGTGCCAGCAGCCGGGAAGAGAGGGCGCAGTATTTT.